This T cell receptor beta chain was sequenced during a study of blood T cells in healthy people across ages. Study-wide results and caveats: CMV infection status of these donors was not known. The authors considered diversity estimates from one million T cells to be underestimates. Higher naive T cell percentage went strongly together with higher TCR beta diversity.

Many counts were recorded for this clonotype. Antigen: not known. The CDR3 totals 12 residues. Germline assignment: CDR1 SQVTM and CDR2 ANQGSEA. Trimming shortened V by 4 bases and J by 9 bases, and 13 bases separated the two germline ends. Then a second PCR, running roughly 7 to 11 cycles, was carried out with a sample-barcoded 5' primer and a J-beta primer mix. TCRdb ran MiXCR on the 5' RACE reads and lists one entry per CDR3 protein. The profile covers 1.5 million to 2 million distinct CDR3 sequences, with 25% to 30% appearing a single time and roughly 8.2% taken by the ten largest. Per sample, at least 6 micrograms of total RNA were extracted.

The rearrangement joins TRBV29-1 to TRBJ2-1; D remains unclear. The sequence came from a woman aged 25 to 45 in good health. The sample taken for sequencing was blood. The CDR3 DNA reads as TGCAGCGTTGCCGTAGGGTCAAGTGAGCAGTTCTTC. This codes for CSVAVGSSEQFF.